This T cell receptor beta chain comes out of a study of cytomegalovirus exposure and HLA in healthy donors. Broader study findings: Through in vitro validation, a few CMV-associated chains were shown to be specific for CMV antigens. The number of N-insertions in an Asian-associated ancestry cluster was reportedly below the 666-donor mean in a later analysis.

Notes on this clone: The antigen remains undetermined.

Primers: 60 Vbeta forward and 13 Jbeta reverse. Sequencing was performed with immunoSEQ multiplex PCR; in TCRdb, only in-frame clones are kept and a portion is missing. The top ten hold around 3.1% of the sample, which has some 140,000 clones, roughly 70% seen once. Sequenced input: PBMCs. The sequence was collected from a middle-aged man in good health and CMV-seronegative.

The CDR3 sequence: CASSQVPGTGVGKKLFF. DNA of the CDR3: TGCGCCAGCAGCCAAGTTCCCGGGACAGGGGTTGGTAAAAAACTGTTTTTT. The chain links TRBV4-1 to TRBJ1-4; TRBD1 matches 10 bases. The CDR3 is made up of 17 amino acids. CDR1 and CDR2 (germline): MGHRA, YSYEKL. V shed 1 base and J 9 bases; nucleotides not matched to a gene: 11.